This entry lists 19 T cell receptor beta chains sequenced from one sample in a study of technical replicates of blood from several donors. Some clones are missing from TCRdb's copy, which holds only in-frame ones; the method was immunoSEQ multiplex PCR. Of approximately 81,000 clones in the sample, more than 90% were seen once. Source material: T cells isolated from PBMCs. Every receptor here comes from a human donor in good health.

The V and J genes are TRBV2 and TRBJ2-7, with D tentatively TRBD2 (5 bases). V lost 4 bases and J lost 6, with 13 bases in between. CDR3 length equals 13 residues. Germline CDR1 and CDR2: SNHLY and FYNNEI. The CDR3 region has the DNA TGTGCCAGCAGTGGTTGGGAGACCCCCGAGCAGTACTTC. This gives the protein CASSGWETPEQYF.

This chain connects TRBV25-1 to TRBJ2-1, with a possible D match to TRBD2 (6 bases). Germline values: CDR1 MGHDK, CDR2 SYGVNS. CDR3 length: 17 amino acids. Trimming removed 4 bases from V and 4 bases from J, with 20 bases in between. The CDR3 region has the DNA TGTGCCAGCAGTGCGAGTTCGGCGGGGCCCTATTACAATGAGCAGTTCTTC. This gives the protein CASSASSAGPYYNEQFF.

V gene TRBV6-5 combines with J gene TRBJ1-2; 9 nucleotides line up with TRBD1. The CDR3 loop spans 13 amino acids. Germline V gene data show CDR1 as MNHEY and CDR2 as SVGAGI. V shed 4 bases and J 8 bases; nucleotides not matched to a gene: 5. CDR3 sequence (DNA): TGTGCCAGCAGTTTGGGACAGGGTTGGGGCTACACCTTC. Its protein is CASSLGQGWGYTF.

J is TRBJ1-2 and V is TRBV30, with 10 bases that match TRBD1. With 3 bases clipped from V and 0 bases from J, the junction kept 4 bases outside the gene matches. CDR1 GTSNPN and CDR2 SVGIG come from the germline V gene (reference sequence). This CDR3 is 15 amino acids long. The CDR3 reads CAWRGQGTANYGYTF. In DNA, the CDR3 is TGTGCCTGGAGGGGACAGGGGACGGCTAACTATGGCTACACCTTC.

The chain combines TRBV27 with TRBJ2-1, with TRBD1 identical over 7 bases. The CDR3 is 14 residues long. The junction had 9 bases not matched to a gene; V was cut back by 6 bases and J by 7 bases. Germline V gene lookup returns CDR1 MNHEY and CDR2 SMNVEV (reference sequence). In DNA form, the CDR3 reads TGTGCCAGCAGGTACAGGGGCGCTGAAAATGAGCAGTTCTTC. It is translated as CASRYRGAENEQFF.

The chain combines TRBV2 with TRBJ2-7; 7 bases map to TRBD1. Germline-derived CDR1 and CDR2 are SNHLY and FYNNEI. The CDR3 contains 14 residues. V shed 11 bases, J shed 6 bases, and the junction held 16 bases outside the gene matches. The CDR3 sequence: CAAQGVQRNGEQYF. CDR3 DNA sequence: TGTGCCGCGCAGGGGGTACAGCGGAACGGCGAGCAGTACTTC.

J is TRBJ2-1 and V is TRBV7-2, with a possible D match to TRBD2 (7 bases). With 5 bases removed from V and 4 bases from J, the gap between germline ends came to 18 bases. CDR3 length: 16 residues. Germline CDR1 SGHTA, CDR2 FQGNSA. The CDR3 spells CASSPRGGGLYNEQFF. CDR3 bases: TGTGCCAGCAGCCCCAGGGGAGGGGGACTTTACAATGAGCAGTTCTTC.

The chain has TRBV28 and TRBJ2-2; 8 bases fit TRBD1. CDR1 is MDHEN and CDR2 is SYDVKM in the germline V gene. The CDR3 consists of 15 residues. The V segment lost 9 bases and the J segment 6 bases; nucleotides outside the gene matches: 12. The CDR3 DNA reads as TGTGCCAGTAATCTCAGGGGGCGAATGGCCGGGGAGCTGTTTTTT. Encoded protein: CASNLRGRMAGELFF.

The chain couples TRBV9 to TRBJ1-1; D perhaps matches TRBD1 (6 bases). The germline V and J ends were trimmed by 3 bases and 4 bases, with 13 bases remaining between them. The CDR3 length is 14 residues. CDR1 is SGDLS, CDR2 YYNGEE, per germline. In nucleotides, the CDR3 is TGTGCCAGCAGCGGGGGGGGCGAGGGCACTGAAGCTTTCTTT. This codes for CASSGGGEGTEAFF.

The chain recombines TRBV29-1 with TRBJ2-1, with 12 bases identical to TRBD2. The CDR3 contains 13 residues. Germline loops: CDR1 SQVTM, CDR2 ANQGSEA. Trimming removed 4 bases from V and 8 bases from J; junction bases left unmatched: 3. CDR3 residues: CSVASGRADEQFF. The CDR3, as DNA: TGCAGCGTTGCTAGCGGGAGGGCCGATGAGCAGTTCTTC.

The chain joins TRBV5-1 to TRBJ2-1, with TRBD2 matching over 7 bases. CDR1 SGHRS and CDR2 YFSETQ come from the germline V gene. V trimming: 3 bases; J trimming: 0 bases; junction bases outside the gene matches: 3. The CDR3 spans 15 residues. The CDR3 DNA sequence: TGCGCCAGCAGCTGGGGGGGGTACTCCTACAATGAGCAGTTCTTC. As protein: CASSWGGYSYNEQFF. The whole variable domain, remainder taken from reference TRBV5-1 and TRBJ2-1, is KAGVTQTPRYLIKTRGQQVTLSCSPISGHRSVSWYQQTPGQGLQFLFEYFSETQRNKGNFPGRFSGRQFSNSRSEMNVSTLELGDSALYLCASSWGGYSYNEQFFGPGTRLTVL.

The V gene is TRBV13, the J gene TRBJ2-7; TRBD1 agrees at 7 bases. The V gene end was trimmed by 4 bases and the J gene end by 7 bases; junction bases not matched to a gene: 4. Germline CDR1 reads PRHDT; CDR2 reads FYEKMQ (reference sequence). The CDR3 has 12 amino acids. CDR3 DNA: TGTGCCAGCAGCTCCGGACAGGCAGAGCAGTACTTC. Its protein is CASSSGQAEQYF.

The V gene is TRBV19, the J gene TRBJ1-1; no definite D call. Germline V lookup: CDR1 LNHDA, CDR2 SQIVND (reference sequence). CDR3 size: 11 residues. The germline V and J ends were trimmed by 4 bases and 5 bases, with 5 bases remaining between them. This chain's CDR3 is CASSSETEAFF. The DNA for the CDR3 is TGTGCCAGTAGTAGTGAGACTGAAGCTTTCTTT.

CDR3 sequence reads: CASRGLAGGDTQYF. The CDR3 DNA reads TGCGCCAGCAGAGGACTAGCGGGAGGAGATACGCAGTATTTT. The chain uses TRBV5-1 and TRBJ2-3; 14 bases are shared with TRBD2. With 5 bases clipped from V and 5 bases from J, the junction kept 1 base outside the gene matches. Germline CDR1 is SGHRS and CDR2 is YFSETQ. This CDR3 has 14 residues. The whole variable domain, remainder taken from reference TRBV5-1 and TRBJ2-3, is KAGVTQTPRYLIKTRGQQVTLSCSPISGHRSVSWYQQTPGQGLQFLFEYFSETQRNKGNFPGRFSGRQFSNSRSEMNVSTLELGDSALYLCASRGLAGGDTQYFGPGTRLTVL.

J is TRBJ1-5 and V is TRBV18; the D gene is possibly TRBD1 (6 bases). Germline V gene data show CDR1 as KGHSH and CDR2 as LQKENI. Trimming pared 3 bases from V and 5 bases from J, leaving 17 bases between. The CDR3 length is 16 residues. CDR3 residues: CASSPSGQGPYQPQHF. CDR3 bases: TGTGCCAGCTCACCTTCCGGGCAGGGGCCTTATCAGCCCCAGCATTTT.

The count of this clone is one. The gene calls are TRBV2 and TRBJ1-1, with D tentatively TRBD1 (5 bases). This CDR3 region has 13 residues. Germline lookup yields CDR1 SNHLY and CDR2 FYNNEI. The V end was cut by 4 bases, the J end by 0 bases, with 6 bases between. In DNA form, the CDR3 reads TGTGCCAGCAGTGGACAGATGAACACTGAAGCTTTCTTT. The encoded protein is CASSGQMNTEAFF. The full variable domain, with the rest looked up from reference TRBV2 and TRBJ1-1, is EPEVTQTPSHQVTQMGQEVILRCVPISNHLYFYWYRQILGQKVEFLVSFYNNEISEKSEIFDDQFSVERPDGSNFTLKIRSTKLEDSAMYFCASSGQMNTEAFFGQGTRLTVV.

This chain links TRBV7-9 with TRBJ2-3; possibly TRBD2 for D (6 bases). V lost 1 base and J lost 5, with 10 bases in between. CDR3 length: 14 amino acids. Per the germline V gene, CDR1 is SEHNR and CDR2 is FQNEAQ (reference sequence). For the CDR3, the DNA is TGTGCCAGCAGCTTAGAACTAGCCGGAGATACGCAGTATTTT. Its translation is CASSLELAGDTQYF.

This chain links TRBV7-8 with TRBJ2-3; TRBD2 matches at 10 bases. This CDR3 has 16 amino acids. The germline V gene has CDR1 SGHVS and CDR2 FQNEAQ. Trimming took 5 bases from V and 0 from J; bases not matched to a gene: 5. The CDR3 loop is CASSPQTSGSTDTQYF. As DNA, the CDR3 is TGTGCCAGCAGCCCCCAGACTAGCGGGAGCACAGATACGCAGTATTTT.

The J gene is TRBJ2-7, the V gene TRBV6-1, with D possibly matching TRBD2 (5 bases). This CDR3 is built from 13 residues. CDR1 and CDR2 from the germline V gene are MNHNS and SASEGT. V was shortened by 4 bases and J by 5 bases, with 12 bases between the two germline ends. The CDR3 DNA reads as TGTGCCAGCAGTGCCTATGCGAGGGACGAGCAGTACTTC. This encodes CASSAYARDEQYF.